What follows are 25 T cell receptor beta chains derived from one specimen sequenced in a study of blood T cell repertoires in COVID-19. Assay: immunoSEQ multiplex PCR; the TCRdb copy retains only in-frame clones and omits some. The table shows approximately 200,000 clones, with around 89% occurring only once. Sequenced input: peripheral blood. Receptors were obtained from a man under 40 with COVID-19, enrolled during active disease.

The J gene is TRBJ2-7, the V gene TRBV15; TRBD2 matches 12 bases. V gave up 4 bases and J gave up 7 bases; unmatched junction bases: 11. CDR1 LNHNV and CDR2 YYDKDF come from the germline V gene (reference sequence). This CDR3 comprises 16 residues. The CDR3 nucleotides are TGTGCCACCAGCACTCACTGGACTAGCGGGGAGGGAGAGCAGTACTTC. This translates into CATSTHWTSGEGEQYF.

V usage is TRBV27 and J usage is TRBJ2-7, with D tentatively TRBD1 (5 bases). Trimming stripped 3 bases from V and 3 bases from J, with 12 bases between. The length of the CDR3 is 14 residues. Germline V lookup: CDR1 MNHEY, CDR2 SMNVEV (reference sequence). The CDR3 is CASSFRAQYYEQYF. The CDR3, as DNA: TGTGCCAGCAGTTTCAGGGCCCAGTACTACGAGCAGTACTTC.

V is TRBV6-6 and J is TRBJ1-2; 9 positions agree with TRBD1. Germline lookup yields CDR1 MNHNY and CDR2 SVGAGI (reference sequence). J was trimmed by 8 bases and V by 5 bases; bases with no gene match: 9. This CDR3 is 14 amino acids long. In DNA form, the CDR3 reads TGTGCCAGCAGTGGGACACAGGGGGCGGGAGGCTACACCTTC. This codes for CASSGTQGAGGYTF.

This clone was counted once. The chain uses TRBV5-1 and TRBJ1-1; D might be TRBD1 (6 bases). Trimming stripped 4 bases from V and 7 bases from J, with 14 bases between. In germline, CDR1 is SGHRS, CDR2 YFSETQ. The CDR3 totals 13 residues. The CDR3 is CASSGTGLLEAFF. CDR3 nucleotides: TGCGCCAGCAGCGGAACAGGGTTACTTGAAGCTTTCTTT.

This chain connects TRBV12-3 or TRBV12-4 to TRBJ1-2; D is perhaps TRBD1 (5 bases). The CDR3 extends over 12 amino acids. Trimming pared 1 base from V and 5 bases from J, leaving 5 bases between. The CDR3: CASSLGTYGYTF. Written as DNA, the CDR3 is TGTGCCAGCAGTTTAGGGACATATGGCTACACCTTC.

This chain connects TRBV27 to TRBJ2-7, with unresolved D. Germline CDR1 is MNHEY and CDR2 is SMNVEV (reference sequence). This CDR3 comprises 13 residues. Deletions cut 2 bases from V and 6 bases from J, with 11 bases between. CDR3 DNA sequence: TGTGCCAGCAGTTTAACGACACAGCTCGAGCAGTACTTC. This encodes CASSLTTQLEQYF.

This chain connects TRBV18 to TRBJ1-3; D unclear. Germline CDR1 and CDR2: KGHSH and LQKENI. The CDR3 is 16 residues long. With 5 bases removed from V and 0 bases from J, the gap between germline ends came to 14 bases. The CDR3 spells CASSGSDFSSGNTIYF. The CDR3 nucleotides read TGTGCCAGCTCAGGATCGGACTTTAGCTCTGGAAACACCATATATTTT. Using reference TRBV18 and TRBJ1-3 for the parts outside the CDR3, the full variable domain is NAGVMQNPRHLVRRRGQEARLRCSPMKGHSHVYWYRQLPEEGLKFMVYLQKENIIDESGMPKERFSAEFPKEGPSILRIQQVVRGDSAAYFCASSGSDFSSGNTIYFGEGSWLTVV.

The chain uses TRBV29-1 and TRBJ1-1; TRBD1 agrees at 8 bases. The CDR3 totals 14 residues. V lost 4 bases to trimming and J lost 1 base; unmatched junction nucleotides: 5. Germline assignment: CDR1 SQVTM and CDR2 ANQGSEA. In DNA form, the CDR3 reads TGCAGCGTTGGTCGTACAGGGGGGAACACTGAAGCTTTCTTT. This sequence encodes CSVGRTGGNTEAFF.

This clone was counted once. The CDR3 DNA reads as TGTGCCACACACGGGGGGGCGGAGAACAATGAGCAGTTCTTC. Protein product: CATHGGAENNEQFF. The chain recombines TRBV10-3 with TRBJ2-1, with 8 bases aligning to TRBD2. V was clipped by 10 bases and J by 5 bases; unmatched bases: 10. The V gene's germline CDR1 is ENHRY and CDR2 SYGVKD. The CDR3 length is 14 residues.

This clone was found once. V gene TRBV12-3 or TRBV12-4 combines with J gene TRBJ1-1, with a weak D call TRBD1 (6 bases). V was shortened by 6 bases and J by 6 bases, with 11 bases between the two germline ends. This CDR3 comprises 12 residues. CDR3 protein: CASSRRTAEAFF. CDR3 nucleotides: TGTGCCAGCAGCCGGCGGACAGCTGAAGCTTTCTTT.

In DNA form, the CDR3 reads TGTGCCAGCATGTGGTCTAGCGGCCAACCCTACGAGCAGTACTTC. Protein: CASMWSSGQPYEQYF. V is TRBV7-2 and J is TRBJ2-7, with 7 bases aligning to TRBD2. The V gene's germline CDR1 is SGHTA and CDR2 FQGNSA. With V trimmed by 7 bases and J by 2 bases, 11 bases remained unmatched. CDR3 length equals 15 residues.

This chain joins TRBV5-1 and TRBJ1-2, with a weak D call TRBD1 (5 bases). Germline CDR1 reads SGHRS; CDR2 reads YFSETQ. The CDR3 is 13 amino acids. With 3 bases removed from V and 6 bases from J, the gap between germline ends came to 12 bases. In DNA form, the CDR3 reads TGCGCCAGCAGCTCCGGACAAGTCAATGGCTACACCTTC. This encodes CASSSGQVNGYTF.

The V and J genes are TRBV28 and TRBJ2-7; D perhaps matches TRBD1 (6 bases). CDR1 and CDR2 (germline): MDHEN, SYDVKM. V was trimmed by 2 bases and J by 5 bases, leaving 16 bases between them. The CDR3 is made up of 15 amino acids. The CDR3, as DNA: TGTGCCAGCAGTTTAGTGGGGGCCCGTCTCGACGAGCAGTACTTC. This translates into CASSLVGARLDEQYF. The whole variable domain, filled in from reference TRBV28 and TRBJ2-7, reads DVKVTQSSRYLVKRTGEKVFLECVQDMDHENMFWYRQDPGLGLRLIYFSYDVKMKEKGDIPEGYSVSREKKERFSLILESASTNQTSMYLCASSLVGARLDEQYFGPGTRLTVT.

CDR3 in DNA: TGTGCCATCAGTGAAAACGTACACTCTGGGGCCAACGTCCTGACTTTC. Protein: CAISENVHSGANVLTF. The chain uses TRBV10-3 and TRBJ2-6; D is undetermined. V shed 3 bases and J shed 0 bases, with 9 bases lying between them. The CDR3 sequence is 16 residues long. CDR1 is ENHRY and CDR2 is SYGVKD in the germline V gene.

The chain recombines TRBV5-1 with TRBJ1-4; 7 positions match TRBD1. Per germline, CDR1 SGHRS and CDR2 YFSETQ. The CDR3 runs 19 residues. V dropped 5 bases and J dropped 0; count of bases not matched to a gene: 16. CDR3 residues: CASRSGTATHLATNEKLFF. The CDR3 nucleotides read TGCGCCAGCAGGTCCGGGACAGCGACCCACCTTGCAACTAATGAAAAACTGTTTTTT. Based on the CDR3 plus reference TRBV5-1 and TRBJ1-4, the full variable domain is KAGVTQTPRYLIKTRGQQVTLSCSPISGHRSVSWYQQTPGQGLQFLFEYFSETQRNKGNFPGRFSGRQFSNSRSEMNVSTLELGDSALYLCASRSGTATHLATNEKLFFGSGTQLSVL.

V usage is TRBV19 and J usage is TRBJ1-6; 8 nucleotides match TRBD1. Per the germline V gene, CDR1 is LNHDA and CDR2 is SQIVND (reference sequence). CDR3 size: 15 residues. V gave up 5 bases and J gave up 7 bases; unmatched junction bases: 7. The CDR3: CASSPQTGANSPLHF. In DNA, the CDR3 is TGTGCCAGTAGTCCCCAGACAGGGGCGAATTCACCCCTCCACTTT.

The chain has TRBV6-2 or TRBV6-3 and TRBJ1-5; D is unresolved. From germline, CDR1 is MNHEY and CDR2 SVGEGT. This CDR3 region has 12 residues. Trimming took 2 bases from V and 11 from J, leaving 10 bases between them. CDR3 residues: CASSYGSGTQHF. Written as DNA, the CDR3 is TGTGCCAGCAGTTACGGCTCGGGGACCCAGCATTTT.

The DNA for the CDR3 is TGTGCCAGCAGCTTATCCGGTGCTAGCGGCGGGTTAGCGTACTTC. Amino acid sequence: CASSLSGASGGLAYF. The V call is TRBV7-9, the J call TRBJ2-7; 7 nucleotides align to TRBD2. The CDR3 contains 15 residues. Trimming cost V 2 bases and J 12 bases; bases outside gene matches: 16. CDR1 and CDR2 from the germline V gene are SEHNR and FQNEAQ (reference sequence).

This clone appeared a single time. The V gene is TRBV25-1, the J gene TRBJ1-1; D unclear. The CDR3 consists of 13 residues. V was shortened by 1 base and J by 8 bases, with 11 bases between the two germline ends. Germline CDR1 reads MGHDK; CDR2 reads SYGVNS. This chain's CDR3 is CASSEWLRGEAFF. CDR3 DNA: TGTGCCAGCAGTGAATGGCTCCGCGGGGAAGCTTTCTTT.

This clone has just one count. J is TRBJ1-4 and V is TRBV5-1, with a possible D match to TRBD1 (6 bases). V was pared by 0 bases and J by 7 bases, with 13 bases between. The CDR3 has 15 residues. Germline CDR1 reads SGHRS; CDR2 reads YFSETQ. The CDR3 sequence: CASSLAGGGGEKLFF. Written as DNA, the CDR3 is TGCGCCAGCAGCTTGGCGGGCGGGGGCGGTGAAAAACTGTTTTTT.

This chain links TRBV7-2 with TRBJ1-5; a possible D gene is TRBD1 (6 bases). Germline loops: CDR1 SGHTA, CDR2 FQGNSA. Deletions cut 1 base from V and 7 bases from J, with 11 bases between. The CDR3 contains 14 residues. CDR3 in DNA: TGTGCCAGCAGCTTAGTACAGGGTTGGCAGCCCCAGCATTTT. This codes for CASSLVQGWQPQHF.

This clone was detected a few times. The CDR3 here is CASSPRTGGDYEQYF. Here the CDR3 DNA reads TGTGCCAGCAGCCCTAGGACAGGGGGGGACTACGAGCAGTACTTC. The chain has TRBV7-2 and TRBJ2-7; 10 bases line up with TRBD1. The V gene's germline CDR1 is SGHTA and CDR2 FQGNSA. V shed 5 bases, J shed 3 bases, and the junction held 7 bases outside the gene matches. This CDR3 contains 15 residues.

This chain connects TRBV28 to TRBJ2-7; a weak D match, TRBD2 (6 bases). The V end was cut by 3 bases, the J end by 4 bases, with 16 bases between. The CDR3 covers 15 residues. Germline V gene data show CDR1 as MDHEN and CDR2 as SYDVKM. Here the CDR3 reads CASSLGGAGLYEQYF. CDR3 in DNA: TGTGCCAGCAGTTTGGGGGGTGCAGGTTTATACGAGCAGTACTTC.

The J gene is TRBJ2-7, the V gene TRBV10-2; 9 nucleotides line up with TRBD1. The length of the CDR3 is 15 residues. J was trimmed by 2 bases and V by 3 bases; bases with no gene match: 5. CDR1 and CDR2 (germline): WSHSY, SAAADI. The chain's CDR3 is CASSENRDRAYEQYF. DNA for the CDR3: TGCGCCAGCAGTGAAAACCGGGACAGGGCCTACGAGCAGTACTTC.

The chain carries TRBV19 and TRBJ2-1, with TRBD1 as a possible D gene (5 bases). Germline CDR1 reads LNHDA; CDR2 reads SQIVND (reference sequence). This CDR3 is built from 17 residues. V was clipped by 0 bases and J by 4 bases, with 16 bases between them. The CDR3: CASSIDVPIRGYNEQFF. Here the CDR3 DNA reads TGTGCCAGTAGTATAGATGTCCCGATAAGGGGTTACAATGAGCAGTTCTTC.